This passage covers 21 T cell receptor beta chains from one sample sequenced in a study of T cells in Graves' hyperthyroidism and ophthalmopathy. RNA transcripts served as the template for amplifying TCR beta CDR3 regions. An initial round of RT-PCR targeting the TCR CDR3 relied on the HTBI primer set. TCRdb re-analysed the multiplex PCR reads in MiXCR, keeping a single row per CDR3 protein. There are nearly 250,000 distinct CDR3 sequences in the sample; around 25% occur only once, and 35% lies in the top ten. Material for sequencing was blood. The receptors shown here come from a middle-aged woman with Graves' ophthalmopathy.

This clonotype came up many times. The CDR3 loop reads CASSPRSGGSSYEQYF. The DNA of the CDR3 is TGTGCCAGCAGTCCCCGTTCGGGAGGATCTTCCTACGAGCAGTACTTC. V is TRBV6-5 and J is TRBJ2-7; 7 bases match TRBD2. After removal of 5 bases from V and 1 base from J, the junction contained 11 bases not matched to a gene. Germline-derived CDR1 and CDR2 are MNHEY and SVGAGI. CDR3 size: 16 residues.

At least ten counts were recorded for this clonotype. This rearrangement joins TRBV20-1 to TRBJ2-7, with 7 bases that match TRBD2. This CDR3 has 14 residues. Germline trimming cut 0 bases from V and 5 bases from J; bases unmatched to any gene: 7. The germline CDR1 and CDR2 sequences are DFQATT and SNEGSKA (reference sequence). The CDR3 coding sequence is TGCAGTGCTAGAGATCTTGCGGGAGCGGACGAGCAGTACTTC. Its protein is CSARDLAGADEQYF.

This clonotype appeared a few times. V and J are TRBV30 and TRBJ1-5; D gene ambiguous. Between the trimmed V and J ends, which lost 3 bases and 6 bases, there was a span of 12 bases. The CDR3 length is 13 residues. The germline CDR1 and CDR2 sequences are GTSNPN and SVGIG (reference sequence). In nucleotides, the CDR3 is TGTGCCTGGAGCGGAGGAACGGTTCAGCCCCAGCATTTT. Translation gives CAWSGGTVQPQHF.

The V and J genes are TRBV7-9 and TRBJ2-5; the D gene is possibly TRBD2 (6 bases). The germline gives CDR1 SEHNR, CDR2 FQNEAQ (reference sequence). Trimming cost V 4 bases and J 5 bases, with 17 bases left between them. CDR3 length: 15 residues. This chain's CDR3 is CASSSLGGAGETQYF. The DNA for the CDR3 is TGTGCCAGCAGCTCCCTGGGCGGGGCAGGGGAGACCCAGTACTTC.

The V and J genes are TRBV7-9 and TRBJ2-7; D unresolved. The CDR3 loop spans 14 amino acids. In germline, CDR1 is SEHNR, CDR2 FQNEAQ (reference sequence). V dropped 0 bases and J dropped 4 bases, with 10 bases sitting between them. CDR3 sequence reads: CASSLANGIYEQYF. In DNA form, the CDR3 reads TGTGCCAGCAGCTTAGCCAACGGCATATACGAGCAGTACTTC.

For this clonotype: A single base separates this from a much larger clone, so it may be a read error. In nucleotides, the CDR3 is TGCGCCAGCATCCAGCCTCTAGAGATAGGGGGCGAGTATGGCTACACCTTC. Protein: CASIQPLEIGGEYGYTF. The chain employs TRBV4-1 and TRBJ1-2; TRBD1 aligns across 7 bases. Germline V CDR1 and CDR2: MGHRA, YSYEKL. V lost 7 bases, J lost 5 bases, and 19 bases stayed unmatched. CDR3 length: 17 residues.

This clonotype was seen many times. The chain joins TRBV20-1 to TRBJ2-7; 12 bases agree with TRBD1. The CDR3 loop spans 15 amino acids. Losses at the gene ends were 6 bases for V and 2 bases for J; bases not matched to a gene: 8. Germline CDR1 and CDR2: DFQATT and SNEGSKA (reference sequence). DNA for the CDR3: TGCAGTGCAACCGGGACAGGGGGCGCAACCTACGAGCAGTACTTC. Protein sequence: CSATGTGGATYEQYF.

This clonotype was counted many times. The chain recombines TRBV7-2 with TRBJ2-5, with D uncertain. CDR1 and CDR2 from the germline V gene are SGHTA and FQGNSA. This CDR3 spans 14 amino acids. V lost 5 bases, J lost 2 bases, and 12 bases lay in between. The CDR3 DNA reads TGTGCCAGCAGCCCGTCACTCCGACAAGAGACCCAGTACTTC. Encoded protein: CASSPSLRQETQYF.

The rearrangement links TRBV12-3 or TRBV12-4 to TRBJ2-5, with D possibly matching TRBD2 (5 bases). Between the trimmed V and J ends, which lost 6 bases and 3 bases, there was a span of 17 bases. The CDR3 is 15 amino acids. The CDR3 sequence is CASRRAGYRKETQYF. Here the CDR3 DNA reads TGTGCCAGCAGGAGGGCCGGCTACCGAAAAGAGACCCAGTACTTC.

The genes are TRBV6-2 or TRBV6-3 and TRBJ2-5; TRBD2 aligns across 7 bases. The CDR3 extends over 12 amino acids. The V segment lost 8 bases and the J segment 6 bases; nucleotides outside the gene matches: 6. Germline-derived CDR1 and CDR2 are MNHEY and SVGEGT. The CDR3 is CASGAGVKTQYF. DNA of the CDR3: TGTGCCAGCGGGGCGGGAGTGAAGACCCAGTACTTC.

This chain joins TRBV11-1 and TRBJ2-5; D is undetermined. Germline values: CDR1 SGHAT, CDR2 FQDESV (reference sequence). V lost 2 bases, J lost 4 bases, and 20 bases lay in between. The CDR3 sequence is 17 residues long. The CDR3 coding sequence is TGTGCCAGCAGCTTACCGACCGCCCCAACGAATAGAGAGACCCAGTACTTC. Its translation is CASSLPTAPTNRETQYF.

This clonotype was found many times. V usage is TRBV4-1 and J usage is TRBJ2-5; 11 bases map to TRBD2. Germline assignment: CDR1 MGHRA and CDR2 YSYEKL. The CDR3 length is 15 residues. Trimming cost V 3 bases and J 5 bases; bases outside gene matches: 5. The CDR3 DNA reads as TGCGCCAGCAGCCACCGACTAGCGGGACAGGAGACCCAGTACTTC. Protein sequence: CASSHRLAGQETQYF.

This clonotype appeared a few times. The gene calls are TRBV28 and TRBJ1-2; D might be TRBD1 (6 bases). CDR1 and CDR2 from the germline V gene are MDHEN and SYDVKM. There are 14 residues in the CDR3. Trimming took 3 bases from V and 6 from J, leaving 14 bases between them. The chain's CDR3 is CASSFGGLEDGYTF. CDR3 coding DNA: TGTGCCAGCAGTTTTGGGGGGCTCGAGGATGGCTACACCTTC.

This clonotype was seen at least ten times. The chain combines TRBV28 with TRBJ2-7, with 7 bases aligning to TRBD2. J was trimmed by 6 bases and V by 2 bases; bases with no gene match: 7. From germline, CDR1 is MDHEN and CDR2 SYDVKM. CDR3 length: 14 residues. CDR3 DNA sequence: TGTGCCAGCAGTTTAGAAGGACTAGTTTCCGAGCAGTACTTC. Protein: CASSLEGLVSEQYF.

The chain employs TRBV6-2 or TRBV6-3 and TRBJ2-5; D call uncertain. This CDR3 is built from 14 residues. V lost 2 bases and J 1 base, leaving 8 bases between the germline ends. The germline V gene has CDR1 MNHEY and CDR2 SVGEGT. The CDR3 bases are TGTGCCAGCAGTTACGAATGGATCCAAGAGACCCAGTACTTC. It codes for CASSYEWIQETQYF.

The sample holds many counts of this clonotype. CDR3 sequence: CASTLESASGQETQYF. CDR3 coding DNA: TGTGCCAGCACCCTAGAGTCGGCTAGCGGGCAAGAGACCCAGTACTTC. This chain links TRBV11-2 with TRBJ2-5; 8 bases are a match to TRBD2. The CDR3 is made up of 16 amino acids. CDR1 and CDR2 from the germline V gene are SGHAT and FQNNGV. The V segment lost 7 bases and the J segment 2 bases; nucleotides outside the gene matches: 12.

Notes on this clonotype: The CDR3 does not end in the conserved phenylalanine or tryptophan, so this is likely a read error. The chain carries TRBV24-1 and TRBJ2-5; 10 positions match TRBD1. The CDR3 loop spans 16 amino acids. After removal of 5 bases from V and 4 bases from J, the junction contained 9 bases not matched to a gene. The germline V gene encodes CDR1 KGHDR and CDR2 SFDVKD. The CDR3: CATSAPRTGGAETQYL. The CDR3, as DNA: TGTGCCACCAGTGCCCCCCGGACAGGGGGAGCAGAGACCCAGTACCTC.

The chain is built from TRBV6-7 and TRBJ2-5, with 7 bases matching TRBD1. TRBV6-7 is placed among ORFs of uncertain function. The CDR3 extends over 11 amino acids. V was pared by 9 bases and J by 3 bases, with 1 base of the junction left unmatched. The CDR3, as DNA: TGTGCCAGAACAGGGGAAGAGACCCAGTACTTC. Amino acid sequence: CARTGEETQYF.

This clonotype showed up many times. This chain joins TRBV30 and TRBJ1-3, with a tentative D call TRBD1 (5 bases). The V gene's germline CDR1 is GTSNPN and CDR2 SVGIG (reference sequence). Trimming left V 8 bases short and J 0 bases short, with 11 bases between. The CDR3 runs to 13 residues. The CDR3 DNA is TGTGCCGGTGGGCAGGGCTCTGGAAACACCATATATTTT. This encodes CAGGQGSGNTIYF.

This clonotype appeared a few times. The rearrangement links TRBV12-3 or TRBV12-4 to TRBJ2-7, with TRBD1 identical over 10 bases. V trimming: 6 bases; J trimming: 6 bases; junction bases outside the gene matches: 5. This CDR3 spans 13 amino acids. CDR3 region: CASSRDRGSEQYF. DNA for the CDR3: TGTGCCAGCAGCAGGGACAGGGGAAGCGAGCAGTACTTC.

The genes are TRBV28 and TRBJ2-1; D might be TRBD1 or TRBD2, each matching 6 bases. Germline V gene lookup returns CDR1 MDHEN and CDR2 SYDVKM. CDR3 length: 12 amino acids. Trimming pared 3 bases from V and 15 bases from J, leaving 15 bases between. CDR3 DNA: TGTGCCAGCAGTTTTAGAGCCAAGGGGGGGTTCTTC. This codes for CASSFRAKGGFF.